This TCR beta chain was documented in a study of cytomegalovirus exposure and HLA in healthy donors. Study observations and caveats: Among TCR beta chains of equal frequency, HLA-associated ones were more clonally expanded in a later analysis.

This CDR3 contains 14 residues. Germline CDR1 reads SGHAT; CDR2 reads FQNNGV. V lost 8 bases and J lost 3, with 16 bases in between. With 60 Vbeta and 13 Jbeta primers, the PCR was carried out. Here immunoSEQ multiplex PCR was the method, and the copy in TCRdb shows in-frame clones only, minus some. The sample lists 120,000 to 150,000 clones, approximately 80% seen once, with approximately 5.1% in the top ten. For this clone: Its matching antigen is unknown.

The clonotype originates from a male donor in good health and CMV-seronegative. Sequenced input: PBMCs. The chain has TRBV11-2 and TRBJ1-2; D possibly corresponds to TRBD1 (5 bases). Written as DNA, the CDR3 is TGTGCCAGCTCGCGGTCCCCGGGGGACTATGGCTACACCTTC. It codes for CASSRSPGDYGYTF.